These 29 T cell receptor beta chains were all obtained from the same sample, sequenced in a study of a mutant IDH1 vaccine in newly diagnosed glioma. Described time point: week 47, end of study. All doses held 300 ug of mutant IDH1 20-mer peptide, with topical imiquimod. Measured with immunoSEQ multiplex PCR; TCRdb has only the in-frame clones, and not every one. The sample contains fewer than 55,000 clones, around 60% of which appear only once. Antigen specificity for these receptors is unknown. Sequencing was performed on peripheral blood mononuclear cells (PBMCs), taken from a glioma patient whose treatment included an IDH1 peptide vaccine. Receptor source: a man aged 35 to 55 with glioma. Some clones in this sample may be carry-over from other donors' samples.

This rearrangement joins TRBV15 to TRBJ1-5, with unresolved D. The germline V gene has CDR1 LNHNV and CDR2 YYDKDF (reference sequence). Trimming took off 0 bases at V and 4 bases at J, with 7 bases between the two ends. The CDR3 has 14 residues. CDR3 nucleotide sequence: TGTGCCACCAGCAGAGATCACGGGAATCAGCCCCAGCATTTT. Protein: CATSRDHGNQPQHF.

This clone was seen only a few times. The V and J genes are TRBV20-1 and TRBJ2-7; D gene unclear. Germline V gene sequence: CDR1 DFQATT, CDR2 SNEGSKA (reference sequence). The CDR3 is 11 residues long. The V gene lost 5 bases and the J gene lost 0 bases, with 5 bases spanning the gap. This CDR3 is CSAPLSYEQYF. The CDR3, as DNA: TGCAGTGCTCCCCTCTCCTACGAGCAGTACTTC.

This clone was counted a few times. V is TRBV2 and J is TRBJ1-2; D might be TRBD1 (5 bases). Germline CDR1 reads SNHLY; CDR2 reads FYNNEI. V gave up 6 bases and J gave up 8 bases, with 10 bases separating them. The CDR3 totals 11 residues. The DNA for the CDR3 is TGTGCCAGCAGAGGGGCTGGCGGCTACACCTTC. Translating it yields CASRGAGGYTF.

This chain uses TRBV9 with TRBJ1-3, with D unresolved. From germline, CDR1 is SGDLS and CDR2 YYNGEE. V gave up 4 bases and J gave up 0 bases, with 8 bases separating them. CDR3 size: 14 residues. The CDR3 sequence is CASSFSYSGNTIYF. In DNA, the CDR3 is TGTGCCAGCAGCTTCAGTTACTCTGGAAACACCATATATTTT.

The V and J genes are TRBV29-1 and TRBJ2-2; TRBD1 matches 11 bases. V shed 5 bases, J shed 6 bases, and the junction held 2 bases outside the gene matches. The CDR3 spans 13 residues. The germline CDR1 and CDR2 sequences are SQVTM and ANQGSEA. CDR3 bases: TGCAGCGTTCTGGGACAGGGGGCCGGGGAGCTGTTTTTT. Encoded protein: CSVLGQGAGELFF.

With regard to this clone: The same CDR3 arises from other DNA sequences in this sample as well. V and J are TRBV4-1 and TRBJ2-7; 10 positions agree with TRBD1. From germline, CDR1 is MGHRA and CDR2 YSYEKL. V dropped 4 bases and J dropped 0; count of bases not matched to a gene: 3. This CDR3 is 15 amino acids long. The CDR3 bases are TGCGCCAGCAGCCCGGGACAGGGGCCCTCCTACGAGCAGTACTTC. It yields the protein CASSPGQGPSYEQYF.

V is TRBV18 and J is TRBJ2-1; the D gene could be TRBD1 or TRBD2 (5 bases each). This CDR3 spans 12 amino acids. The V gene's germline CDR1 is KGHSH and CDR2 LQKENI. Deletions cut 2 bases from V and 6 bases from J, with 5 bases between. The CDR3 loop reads CASSPGTNEQFF. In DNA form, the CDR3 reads TGTGCCAGCTCACCAGGGACCAATGAGCAGTTCTTC.

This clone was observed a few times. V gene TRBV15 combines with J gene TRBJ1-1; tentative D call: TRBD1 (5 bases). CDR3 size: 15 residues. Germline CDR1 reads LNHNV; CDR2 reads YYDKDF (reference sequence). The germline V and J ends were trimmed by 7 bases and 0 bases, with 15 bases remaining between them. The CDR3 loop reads CATTKTDILNTEAFF. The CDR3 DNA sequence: TGTGCCACCACCAAAACGGACATCCTGAACACTGAAGCTTTCTTT.

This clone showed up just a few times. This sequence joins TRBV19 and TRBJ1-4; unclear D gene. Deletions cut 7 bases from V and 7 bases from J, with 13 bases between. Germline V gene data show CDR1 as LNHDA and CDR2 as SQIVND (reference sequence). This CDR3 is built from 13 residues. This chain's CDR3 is CASNHRIGEKLFF. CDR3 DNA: TGTGCCAGTAATCATAGGATTGGTGAAAAACTGTTTTTT.

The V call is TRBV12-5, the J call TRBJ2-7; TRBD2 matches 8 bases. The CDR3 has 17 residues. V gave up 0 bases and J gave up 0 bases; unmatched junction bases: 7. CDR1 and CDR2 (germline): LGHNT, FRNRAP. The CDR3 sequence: CASGLVGGGIYSYEQYF. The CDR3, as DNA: TGTGCTAGTGGTTTGGTCGGGGGGGGCATATACTCCTACGAGCAGTACTTC. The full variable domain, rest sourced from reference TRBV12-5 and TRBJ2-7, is DARVTQTPRHKVTEMGQEVTMRCQPILGHNTVFWYRQTMMQGLELLAYFRNRAPLDDSGMPKDRFSAEMPDATLATLKIQPSEPRDSAVYFCASGLVGGGIYSYEQYFGPGTRLTVT.

The CDR3 DNA sequence: TGTGCCAGCAGCTTGAACTGGGACGGAACATATGGCTACACCTTC. It encodes CASSLNWDGTYGYTF. V usage is TRBV5-4 and J usage is TRBJ1-2, with D possibly matching TRBD1 (5 bases). The CDR3 contains 15 residues. V gave up 1 base and J gave up 5 bases, with 15 bases separating them. CDR1 and CDR2 (germline): SGHNT, YYREEE (reference sequence).

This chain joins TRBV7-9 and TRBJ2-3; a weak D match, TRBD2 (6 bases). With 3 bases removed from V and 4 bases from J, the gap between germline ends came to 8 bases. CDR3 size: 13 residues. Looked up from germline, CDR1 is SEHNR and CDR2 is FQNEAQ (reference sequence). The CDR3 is CASSLAGPDTQYF. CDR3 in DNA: TGTGCCAGCAGCTTGGCGGGGCCAGATACGCAGTATTTT.

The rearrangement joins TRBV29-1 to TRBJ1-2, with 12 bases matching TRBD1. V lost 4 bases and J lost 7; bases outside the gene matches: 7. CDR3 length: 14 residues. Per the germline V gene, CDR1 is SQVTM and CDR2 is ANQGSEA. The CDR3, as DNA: TGCAGCGTTGTTGGGGACAGGGGGCCTAGTGGCTACACCTTC. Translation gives CSVVGDRGPSGYTF.

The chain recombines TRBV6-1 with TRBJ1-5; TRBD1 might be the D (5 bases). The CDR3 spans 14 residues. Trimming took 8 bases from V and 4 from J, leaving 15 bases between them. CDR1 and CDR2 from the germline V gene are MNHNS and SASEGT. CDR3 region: CASLTAGTNQPQHF. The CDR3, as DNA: TGTGCCAGCCTCACGGCAGGGACGAATCAGCCCCAGCATTTT.

The CDR3 sequence: CASSGSGGAREQYF. The CDR3 nucleotides are TGTGCCAGCAGCGGCAGCGGGGGGGCTCGTGAGCAGTACTTC. The rearrangement links TRBV9 to TRBJ2-7; 10 positions agree with TRBD2. CDR3 size: 14 residues. Germline V gene data show CDR1 as SGDLS and CDR2 as YYNGEE. Losses at the gene ends were 3 bases for V and 7 bases for J; bases not matched to a gene: 7. The whole variable domain, filled in from reference TRBV9 and TRBJ2-7, reads DSGVTQTPKHLITATGQRVTLRCSPRSGDLSVYWYQQSLDQGLQFLIQYYNGEERAKGNILERFSAQQFPDLHSELNLSSLELGDSALYFCASSGSGGAREQYFGPGTRLTVT.

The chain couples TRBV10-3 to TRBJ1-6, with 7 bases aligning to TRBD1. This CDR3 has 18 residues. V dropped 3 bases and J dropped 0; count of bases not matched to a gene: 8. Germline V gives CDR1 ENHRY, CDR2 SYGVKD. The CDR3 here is CAISDRDRQSSYNSPLHF. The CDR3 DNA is TGTGCCATCAGTGATCGGGACAGACAGAGCTCCTATAATTCACCCCTCCACTTT.

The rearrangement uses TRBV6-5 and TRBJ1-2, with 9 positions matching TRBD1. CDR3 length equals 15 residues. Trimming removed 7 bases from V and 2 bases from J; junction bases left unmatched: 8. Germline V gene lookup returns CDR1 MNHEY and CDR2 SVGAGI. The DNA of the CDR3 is TGTGCCAGCACCCCCCGCGGGACAGGGAACTATGGCTACACCTTC. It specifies CASTPRGTGNYGYTF.

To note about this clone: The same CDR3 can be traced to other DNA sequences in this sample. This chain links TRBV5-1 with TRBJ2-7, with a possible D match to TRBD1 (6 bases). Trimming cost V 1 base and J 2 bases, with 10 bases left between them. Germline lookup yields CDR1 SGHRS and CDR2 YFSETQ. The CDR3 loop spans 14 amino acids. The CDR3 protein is CASSLTGLTYEQYF. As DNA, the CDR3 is TGCGCCAGCAGCTTGACAGGGTTAACCTACGAGCAGTACTTC.

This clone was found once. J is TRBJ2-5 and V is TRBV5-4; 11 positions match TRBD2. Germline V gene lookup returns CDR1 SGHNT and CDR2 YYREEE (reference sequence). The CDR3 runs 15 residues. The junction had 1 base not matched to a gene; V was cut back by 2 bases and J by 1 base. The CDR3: CASSFTSGGQETQYF. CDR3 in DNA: TGTGCCAGCAGCTTCACTAGCGGGGGCCAAGAGACCCAGTACTTC.

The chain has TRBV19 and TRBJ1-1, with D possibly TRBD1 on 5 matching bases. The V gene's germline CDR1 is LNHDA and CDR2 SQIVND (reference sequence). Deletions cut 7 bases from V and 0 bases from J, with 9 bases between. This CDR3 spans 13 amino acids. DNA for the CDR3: TGTGCCAGTACGGACACAGTGAACACTGAAGCTTTCTTT. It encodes CASTDTVNTEAFF.

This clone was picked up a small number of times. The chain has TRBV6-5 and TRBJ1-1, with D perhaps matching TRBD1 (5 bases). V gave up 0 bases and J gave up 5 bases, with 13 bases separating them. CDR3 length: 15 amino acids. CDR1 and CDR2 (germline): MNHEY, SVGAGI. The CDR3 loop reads CASSYSGERWTEAFF. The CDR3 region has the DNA TGTGCCAGCAGTTACTCGGGGGAGAGATGGACTGAAGCTTTCTTT.

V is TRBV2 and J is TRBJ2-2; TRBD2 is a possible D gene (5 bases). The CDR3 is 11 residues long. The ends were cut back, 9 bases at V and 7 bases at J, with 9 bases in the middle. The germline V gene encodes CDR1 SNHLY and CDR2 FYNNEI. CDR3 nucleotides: TGTGCCAGTGGACTGTTCGGGGAGCTGTTTTTT. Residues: CASGLFGELFF.

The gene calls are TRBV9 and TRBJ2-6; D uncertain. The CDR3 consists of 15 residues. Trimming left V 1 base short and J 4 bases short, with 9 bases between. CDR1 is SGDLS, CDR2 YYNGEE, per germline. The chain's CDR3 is CASSVSLTGANVLTF. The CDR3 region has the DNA TGTGCCAGCAGCGTAAGCCTGACGGGGGCCAACGTCCTGACTTTC.

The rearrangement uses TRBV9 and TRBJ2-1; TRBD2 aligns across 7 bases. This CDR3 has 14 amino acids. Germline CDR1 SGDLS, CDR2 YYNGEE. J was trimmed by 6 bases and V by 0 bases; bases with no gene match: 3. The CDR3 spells CASSVVGRGNEQFF. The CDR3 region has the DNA TGTGCCAGCAGCGTAGTGGGGAGGGGCAATGAGCAGTTCTTC.

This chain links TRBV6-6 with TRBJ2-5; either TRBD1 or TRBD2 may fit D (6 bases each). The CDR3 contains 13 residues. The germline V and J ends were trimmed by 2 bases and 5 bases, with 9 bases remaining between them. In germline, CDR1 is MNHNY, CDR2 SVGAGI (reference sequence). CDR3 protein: CASSYIGGETQYF. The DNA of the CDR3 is TGTGCCAGCAGTTACATAGGGGGGGAGACCCAGTACTTC.

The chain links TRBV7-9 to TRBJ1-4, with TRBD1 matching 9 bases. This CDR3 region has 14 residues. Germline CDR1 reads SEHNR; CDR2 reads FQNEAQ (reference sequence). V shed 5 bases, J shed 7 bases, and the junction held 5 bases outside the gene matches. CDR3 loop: CASSNRQGGEKLFF. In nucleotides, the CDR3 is TGTGCCAGCAGCAACCGACAGGGGGGTGAAAAACTGTTTTTT.

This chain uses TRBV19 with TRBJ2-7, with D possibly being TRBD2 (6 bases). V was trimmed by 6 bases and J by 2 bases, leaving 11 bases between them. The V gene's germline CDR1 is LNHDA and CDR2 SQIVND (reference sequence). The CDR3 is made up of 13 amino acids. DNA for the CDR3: TGTGCCAGTAGCGGGACGGGAGCCTACGAGCAGTACTTC. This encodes CASSGTGAYEQYF.

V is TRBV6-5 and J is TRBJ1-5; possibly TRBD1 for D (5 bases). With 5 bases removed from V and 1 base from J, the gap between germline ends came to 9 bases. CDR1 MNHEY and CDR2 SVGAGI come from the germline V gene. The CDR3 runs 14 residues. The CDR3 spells CASSAGRSNQPQHF. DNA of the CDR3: TGTGCCAGCAGTGCAGGGCGAAGCAATCAGCCCCAGCATTTT.

CDR3 loop: CAISESAENTEAFF. CDR3 nucleotides: TGTGCCATCAGTGAGTCGGCGGAGAACACTGAAGCTTTCTTT. The chain combines TRBV10-3 with TRBJ1-1; no clear D. CDR3 length: 14 residues. CDR1 ENHRY and CDR2 SYGVKD come from the germline V gene. Deletions cut 0 bases from V and 1 base from J, with 6 bases between.